This is a list of T cell receptor beta chains from one sample in a study of T-cell memory formation after mild COVID-19. TCRdb re-derived calls from the 5' RACE reads in MiXCR, one entry per CDR3 protein. The sample shows some 450,000 distinct CDR3 sequences, about a sixth of them seen only once. The sequenced material came from PBMCs or a T cell subset sorted from them (not recorded which). Receptors originate from a man aged 18-30 years who had mild COVID-19 (a few samples of this study predate the infection). Cell type and time point are not known. CDR3s include the opening cysteine and the closing phenylalanine or tryptophan. The order of the fields is CDR3 protein, CDR3 DNA, D gene, V gene, J gene, clone size. A D gene is named only where the DNA matches it firmly. Not every row has a clone size; where given, it reads once, few, many or a size class.

CASSLMVLAGGVYPTDTQYF,TGTGCCAGCAGCTTAATGGTACTAGCGGGAGGTGTGTATCCCACAGATACGCAGTATTTT,TRBD2,TRBV7-6,TRBJ2-3,-
CASSLVVSRGPPSYGYTF,TGTGCCAGCAGCTTAGTTGTTAGCCGGGGCCCTCCTTCCTATGGCTACACCTTC,-,TRBV11-3,TRBJ1-2,-
CASTPSSVNYGYTF,TGTGCCAGCACCCCTTCCTCTGTAAACTATGGCTACACCTTC,-,TRBV6-2/TRBV6-3,TRBJ1-2,many
CASRWTEGGYTF,TGTGCCAGCCGATGGACCGAGGGAGGCTACACCTTC,-,TRBV5-6,TRBJ1-2,-
CASSGLDGTSGGYSTDTQYF,TGTGCCAGCAGCGGATTAGACGGGACTAGCGGGGGATACAGCACAGATACGCAGTATTTT,TRBD2,TRBV9,TRBJ2-3,-
CASSQSPGESYEQYF,TGTGCCAGCAGCCAATCCCCAGGGGAGAGCTACGAGCAGTACTTC,-,TRBV3-1,TRBJ2-7,few
CATSRPDRTYGYTF,TGTGCCACCAGCAGACCTGACAGAACCTATGGCTACACCTTC,-,TRBV15,TRBJ1-2,many
CAWSPRNQPQHF,TGTGCCTGGAGTCCTAGAAATCAGCCCCAGCATTTT,-,TRBV30,TRBJ1-5,few
CASGLFKHEQYF,TGTGCTAGTGGTTTGTTTAAGCACGAGCAGTACTTC,-,TRBV12-5,TRBJ2-7,-
CASSHNNVSGYTF,TGCGCCAGCAGCCACAACAACGTCTCTGGCTACACCTTC,-,TRBV4-3,TRBJ1-2,few
CASSLNTGSYNEQFF,TGTGCCAGCAGCTTAAATACTGGATCCTACAATGAGCAGTTCTTC,-,TRBV11-2,TRBJ2-1,once
CASSLRTGDYGYTF,TGTGCCAGCAGCTTAAGGACAGGAGACTATGGCTACACCTTC,TRBD1,TRBV7-9,TRBJ1-2,-
CASSPSGTSGANVLTF,TGTGCCAGCAGCCCCTCCGGGACCTCTGGGGCCAACGTCCTGACTTTC,-,TRBV7-3,TRBJ2-6,-
CASRSRDRGSPLHF,TGCGCCAGCAGATCCCGGGACAGGGGCTCACCCCTCCACTTT,TRBD1,TRBV4-1,TRBJ1-6,-
CASSLTRTSDYPKGNEQFF,TGTGCCAGCAGCCTTACCCGGACTAGCGACTACCCCAAAGGGAATGAGCAGTTCTTC,TRBD2,TRBV11-1,TRBJ2-1,few
CSVYLNYGYTF,TGCAGCGTTTATCTGAACTATGGCTACACCTTC,-,TRBV29-1,TRBJ1-2,many
CASARIRDYGYTF,TGTGCCAGCGCGCGGATACGAGACTATGGCTACACCTTC,-,TRBV6-2/TRBV6-3,TRBJ1-2,few
CASSTEGGYGYTF,TGTGCCAGCAGCACGGAAGGGGGCTATGGCTACACCTTC,-,TRBV7-2,TRBJ1-2,-
CASSLAYGEAFF,TGTGCCAGCAGTTTAGCCTATGGTGAAGCTTTCTTT,-,TRBV12-3/TRBV12-4,TRBJ1-1,few
CASSLYEAGAYGYTF,TGTGCCAGCAGCTTATATGAGGCTGGGGCCTATGGCTACACCTTC,-,TRBV7-9,TRBJ1-2,few
CASSLGLARGIEEQFF,TGCGCCAGCAGCTTGGGGTTGGCCAGGGGGATAGAAGAGCAGTTCTTC,TRBD1,TRBV5-1,TRBJ2-1,-
CASSLERGWADTQYF,TGTGCCAGCAGCTTAGAACGGGGTTGGGCAGATACGCAGTATTTT,-,TRBV7-2,TRBJ2-3,few
CASSFPDHSKKNIQYF,TGTGCCAGCAGCTTTCCGGACCACAGCAAAAAAAACATTCAGTACTTC,-,TRBV5-5,TRBJ2-4,few
CSVVGPTYEQYF,TGCAGCGTTGTGGGACCCACCTACGAGCAGTACTTC,-,TRBV29-1,TRBJ2-7,-
CASSLVVSNQPQHF,TGTGCCAGCAGCTTAGTGGTTAGCAATCAGCCCCAGCATTTT,-,TRBV7-2,TRBJ1-5,few
CASSLVPLSSYNEQFF,TGTGCCAGCAGCTTGGTGCCACTCTCCTCCTACAATGAGCAGTTCTTC,-,TRBV5-5,TRBJ2-1,-
CASSAVTAMNTEAFF,TGCGCCAGCAGCGCCGTGACAGCTATGAACACTGAAGCTTTCTTT,-,TRBV5-1,TRBJ1-1,-
CASGLTGILYGYTF,TGTGCCAGCGGACTGACCGGGATCCTCTATGGCTACACCTTC,-,TRBV12-3/TRBV12-4,TRBJ1-2,-
CANHLPGLETQYF,TGTGCCAACCATCTTCCGGGTTTGGAGACCCAGTACTTC,-,TRBV5-8,TRBJ2-5,few
CASSFGDRLTDTQYF,TGTGCCAGCAGTTTCGGTGACAGGCTCACAGATACGCAGTATTTT,-,TRBV28,TRBJ2-3,-
CASSDGTEETQYF,TGCGCCAGCAGCGATGGGACAGAAGAGACCCAGTACTTC,TRBD1,TRBV5-1,TRBJ2-5,many
CASRIQGWGYGYTF,TGTGCCAGCAGAATACAGGGATGGGGCTATGGCTACACCTTC,-,TRBV12-3/TRBV12-4,TRBJ1-2,-
CVTWGTVYGYTF,TGTGTCACCTGGGGGACGGTCTATGGCTACACCTTC,-,TRBV12-3/TRBV12-4,TRBJ1-2,-
CASTGGYYNEQFF,TGTGCCAGCACAGGGGGATACTACAATGAGCAGTTCTTC,TRBD1,TRBV12-3/TRBV12-4,TRBJ2-1,-
CASSDNRGEPEAFF,TGTGCCAGCAGTGACAACAGAGGAGAGCCTGAAGCTTTCTTT,-,TRBV6-1,TRBJ1-1,-
CASGLAALDTQYF,TGTGCCAGCGGTCTTGCAGCGCTGGATACGCAGTATTTT,-,TRBV12-3/TRBV12-4,TRBJ2-3,few
CASSRDVEKLFF,TGTGCCAGCAGCCGGGACGTGGAAAAACTGTTTTTT,-,TRBV7-9,TRBJ1-4,few
CSVLGAGGDTQYF,TGCAGCGTCCTCGGGGCTGGGGGGGATACGCAGTATTTT,-,TRBV29-1,TRBJ2-3,-
CASSSDREESPLHF,TGCGCCAGCAGCTCGGACAGGGAGGAATCACCCCTCCACTTT,TRBD1,TRBV5-1,TRBJ1-6,few
CASSLLREPEAFF,TGTGCCAGCAGCCTACTCCGGGAGCCTGAAGCTTTCTTT,-,TRBV5-6,TRBJ1-1,few
CASSPSSQGPYNEQFF,TGTGCCAGCTCACCATCGTCTCAGGGGCCCTACAATGAGCAGTTCTTC,-,TRBV18,TRBJ2-1,few
CASSVGSRGWGSEAFF,TGTGCCAGCAGCGTAGGATCTAGGGGTTGGGGTTCTGAAGCTTTCTTT,-,TRBV9,TRBJ1-1,few
CASSQVSGGSGGFREQYF,TGTGCCAGCAGCCAAGTCTCGGGGGGTAGCGGGGGTTTCCGCGAGCAGTACTTC,TRBD2,TRBV4-2,TRBJ2-7,few
CASSPPTAETQYF,TGTGCCAGCTCACCACCGACGGCGGAGACCCAGTACTTC,-,TRBV18,TRBJ2-5,few
CASSLFTGRAAFF,TGTGCCAGCAGCTTGTTCACAGGGCGAGCGGCGTTCTTC,-,TRBV5-4,TRBJ2-1,-
CASSLDGAGGANTGELFF,TGTGCCAGCAGCTTAGATGGAGCGGGGGGGGCGAACACCGGGGAGCTGTTTTTT,TRBD2,TRBV7-2,TRBJ2-2,few
CASQGLAATDTQYF,TGTGCCAGCCAGGGACTCGCAGCGACAGATACGCAGTATTTT,-,TRBV7-6,TRBJ2-3,-
CSGRLETDTQYF,TGCAGTGGGAGGCTAGAGACAGATACGCAGTATTTT,-,TRBV20-1,TRBJ2-3,-
CASSYSMYGGGTQYF,TGTGCCAGCAGTTACTCGATGTATGGAGGGGGGACCCAGTACTTC,-,TRBV6-5,TRBJ2-5,few
CASSFRSGGNTGELFF,TGTGCCAGCAGCTTCCGGAGCGGGGGGAACACCGGGGAGCTGTTTTTT,TRBD2,TRBV7-2,TRBJ2-2,-
CASRLDSYNEQFF,TGTGCCAGCAGATTAGACAGCTACAATGAGCAGTTCTTC,-,TRBV7-9,TRBJ2-1,many
CASPRRLAKNIQYF,TGCGCCAGCCCAAGGCGGCTAGCCAAAAACATTCAGTACTTC,-,TRBV23-1,TRBJ2-4,few
CASSLRGEWNEQFF,TGTGCCAGCAGCTTGAGGGGAGAATGGAATGAGCAGTTCTTC,-,TRBV5-4,TRBJ2-1,few
CSVGTRANTGELFF,TGCAGCGTTGGGACCCGCGCGAACACCGGGGAGCTGTTTTTT,-,TRBV29-1,TRBJ2-2,few
CASSWPYGTNTGELFF,TGTGCCAGCAGCTGGCCCTACGGGACGAACACCGGGGAGCTGTTTTTT,-,TRBV5-5,TRBJ2-2,-
CASSQGSSTEAFF,TGTGCCAGCAGCCAGGGATCGAGCACTGAAGCTTTCTTT,-,TRBV3-1,TRBJ1-1,-
CASRPGTAGTDTQYF,TGTGCCAGCAGGCCCGGGACGGCGGGCACAGATACGCAGTATTTT,-,TRBV6-2/TRBV6-3,TRBJ2-3,-
CASRLWNNEQFF,TGCGCCAGTAGACTATGGAACAATGAGCAGTTCTTC,-,TRBV5-1,TRBJ2-1,-
CASSFVVGGPSTDTQYF,TGTGCCAGCAGCTTCGTTGTCGGGGGGCCTAGCACAGATACGCAGTATTTT,-,TRBV7-2,TRBJ2-3,few